What follows is one T cell receptor (beta chain) and its context. Participant age was about 18 to 89 years, and participants resided in roughly 24 US areas. In assigning cohorts, the study relied on participant-reported clinical history. The data derive from a study of blood T cell repertoires in COVID-19. V lost 6 bases and J lost 2; bases outside the gene matches: 3. This CDR3 is 14 amino acids long. Germline V gene data show CDR1 as SNHLY and CDR2 as FYNNEI. Authors' methods: Reference gene primer amplification in the assay estimated nucleated cell counts. The repertoire was sequenced with immunoSEQ multiplex PCR; TCRdb's copy has only in-frame clones and lacks some. D and trimming were read from the DNA, whereas the V and J calls and clone size are those reported in that table. The top ten hold under 4% of the sample, which has 200,000 or so clones, 75% to 90% seen once.

The sequence was obtained from a woman in her 40s with acute COVID-19. The rearrangement links TRBV2 to TRBJ2-2, with 7 nucleotides matching TRBD1. The sequencing input was PBMCs or T cells enriched from blood (not recorded which). The CDR3 DNA reads TGTGCCAGCAGGGGGGACAGCAACACCGGGGAGCTGTTTTTT. Its protein product is CASRGDSNTGELFF.